This TCR beta chain was captured by sequencing in a study of cytomegalovirus exposure and HLA in healthy donors. General study results and limits: TRBV6-2, TRBV6-3 and some other V segments were excluded as indistinguishable. Later examination showed HLA-associated TCR beta chains had greater clonal expansion than equally common others. Among TCR sequences, most were rare, though some public TCRs appeared in many donors.

The CDR3 extends over 16 amino acids. Germline CDR1 is SEHNR and CDR2 is FQNEAQ (reference sequence). Comments on this clone: Antigen: not known. One junction end disagrees with the germline gene, perhaps due to a read error.

Vbeta (60) and Jbeta (13) primers were used in the PCR. Data came from immunoSEQ multiplex PCR; TCRdb stores just in-frame clones and leaves some out. The sample includes about 110,000 clones, 80% of them seen just once. The clonotype comes from a woman aged 55-69 years in good health and CMV-seropositive. The rearrangement uses TRBV7-9 and TRBJ2-7, with a tentative D call TRBD2 (6 bases). The sequenced sample was PBMCs. The CDR3 nucleotides are TGTTCCAGCAGCGGCGCGACGGGAGTTCTCTCCTACGAGCAGTACTTC. It codes for CSSSGATGVLSYEQYF.